Below, 7 T cell receptor beta chains from the same sample are listed, as sequenced in a study of shared T cell receptors in the human thymus. This table comes from immunoSEQ multiplex PCR, and its TCRdb copy is limited to in-frame clones, with some not included. The data show tens of thousands of clones, with about 95% seen just once and around 0.033% held by the top ten. Sample: thymocytes. All receptors derive from a human donor.

V gene TRBV5-4 combines with J gene TRBJ2-2; no firm D call. The length of the CDR3 is 12 residues. Germline lookup yields CDR1 SGHNT and CDR2 YYREEE (reference sequence). Trimming pared 4 bases from V and 6 bases from J, leaving 7 bases between. The chain's CDR3 is CASSHVAGELFF. Written as DNA, the CDR3 is TGTGCCAGCAGCCACGTGGCCGGGGAGCTGTTTTTT.

For the CDR3, the DNA is TGTGCCAGCAGCCCCTACCCCCGGGACAGGGGGGCCTCGAGCACAGATACGCAGTATTTT. It encodes CASSPYPRDRGASSTDTQYF. V gene TRBV7-3 combines with J gene TRBJ2-3, with 11 bases lining up with TRBD1. The CDR3 totals 20 residues. Germline CDR1 and CDR2: SGHTA and FQGTGA. V dropped 5 bases and J dropped 0; count of bases not matched to a gene: 16. Filled out from reference TRBV7-3 and TRBJ2-3, the complete variable domain reads GAGVSQTPSNKVTEKGKYVELRCDPISGHTALYWYRQSLGQGPEFLIYFQGTGAADDSGLPNDRFFAVRPEGSVSTLKIQRTERGDSAVYLCASSPYPRDRGASSTDTQYFGPGTRLTVL.

The V and J genes are TRBV18 and TRBJ1-1; no reliable D call. This CDR3 region has 14 residues. CDR1 and CDR2 from the germline V gene are KGHSH and LQKENI. V was shortened by 2 bases and J by 4 bases, with 11 bases between the two germline ends. CDR3 sequence reads: CASSPGVPGTEAFF. CDR3 nucleotides: TGTGCCAGCTCACCAGGGGTTCCAGGCACTGAAGCTTTCTTT. Looking up the rest from reference TRBV18 and TRBJ1-1 gives the full variable domain: NAGVMQNPRHLVRRRGQEARLRCSPMKGHSHVYWYRQLPEEGLKFMVYLQKENIIDESGMPKERFSAEFPKEGPSILRIQQVVRGDSAAYFCASSPGVPGTEAFFGQGTRLTVV.

In this sample, this clone turned up once. The chain has TRBV5-1 and TRBJ1-1, with TRBD1 as a possible D gene (6 bases). The CDR3 is 13 amino acids. The V and J ends lost 0 bases and 11 bases respectively, with 14 bases between them. The germline gives CDR1 SGHRS, CDR2 YFSETQ. CDR3 coding DNA: TGCGCCAGCAGCTTGGTACAGGGTACTTTGGCTTTCTTT. Encoded protein: CASSLVQGTLAFF.

The rearrangement uses TRBV5-5 and TRBJ1-6, with TRBD1 matching 7 bases. The ends lost 4 bases at V and 0 bases at J; junction bases unmatched: 7. Germline CDR1 SGHKS, CDR2 YYEKEE (reference sequence). This CDR3 contains 17 residues. The CDR3 DNA reads as TGTGCCAGCAGCACAGGGACAGTGAGCTCCTATAATTCACCCCTCCACTTT. This translates into CASSTGTVSSYNSPLHF.

This chain's CDR3 is CASSMIPQGMNTEAFF. The CDR3 coding sequence is TGTGCCAGTAGTATGATACCGCAGGGAATGAACACTGAAGCTTTCTTT. V is TRBV19 and J is TRBJ1-1; tentatively, D is TRBD1 (5 bases). Germline V gene lookup returns CDR1 LNHDA and CDR2 SQIVND (reference sequence). The CDR3 runs to 16 residues. Trimming removed 3 bases from V and 0 bases from J, with 14 bases in between.

This chain uses TRBV6-1 with TRBJ2-3; D possibly corresponds to TRBD1 (6 bases). Looked up from germline, CDR1 is MNHNS and CDR2 is SASEGT. The CDR3 has 15 amino acids. V was shortened by 8 bases and J by 0 bases, with 15 bases between the two germline ends. The CDR3 DNA sequence: TGTGCCAGCCTAATCCGGGACACCAGCACAGATACGCAGTATTTT. It yields the protein CASLIRDTSTDTQYF.